This is a list of T cell receptor beta chains from one sample in a study of cytomegalovirus exposure and HLA in healthy donors. Libraries were prepared by immunoSEQ multiplex PCR; TCRdb keeps only in-frame clonotypes and omits some of them. The sample yields over 150,000 clones, about 81% seen once. Sequenced input: PBMCs. Source of these receptors: a woman between 18 and 29 years old in good health and CMV-seronegative. Both conserved end residues are part of each CDR3. The order of the fields is clone size, J gene, V gene, D gene, CDR3 protein, CDR3 DNA. A D gene is named only where the DNA matches it firmly. Rows may omit the clone size; those that give it use once, few, many or a size class.

abundance: NA
j_gene: TRBJ1-1
v_gene: TRBV19
d_gene: TRBD1
CDR3aa: CASSIAVGTDMNTEAFF
CDR3nt: TGTGCCAGTAGTATCGCAGTCGGGACAGACATGAACACTGAAGCTTTCTTT

abundance: NA
j_gene: TRBJ1-5
v_gene: TRBV5-5
d_gene: NA
CDR3aa: CASSLVGGSDQPQHF
CDR3nt: TGTGCCAGCAGCTTGGTCGGCGGAAGCGATCAGCCCCAGCATTTT

abundance: NA
j_gene: TRBJ2-7
v_gene: TRBV5-1
d_gene: NA
CDR3aa: CASSLDGGSSSEQYF
CDR3nt: TGCGCCAGCAGCTTGGATGGGGGGTCGAGTTCCGAGCAGTACTTC

abundance: NA
j_gene: TRBJ1-1
v_gene: TRBV28
d_gene: TRBD1
CDR3aa: CASSSGGLYTEAFF
CDR3nt: TGTGCCAGCAGTTCAGGGGGCTTGTACACTGAAGCTTTCTTT

abundance: NA
j_gene: TRBJ1-1
v_gene: TRBV25-1
d_gene: NA
CDR3aa: CASRETGAPEAFF
CDR3nt: TGTGCCAGCAGGGAGACAGGAGCCCCTGAAGCTTTCTTT

abundance: NA
j_gene: TRBJ2-2
v_gene: TRBV19
d_gene: TRBD1
CDR3aa: CASSTGQGPGELFF
CDR3nt: TGTGCCAGTAGTACCGGACAGGGACCCGGGGAGCTGTTTTTT

abundance: NA
j_gene: TRBJ1-2
v_gene: TRBV18
d_gene: TRBD1
CDR3aa: CASSPTGGTTNYGYTF
CDR3nt: TGTGCCAGCTCACCGACAGGGGGGACGACTAACTATGGCTACACCTTC

abundance: once
j_gene: TRBJ2-2
v_gene: TRBV4-1
d_gene: TRBD1
CDR3aa: CASSPGQGARNTGELFF
CDR3nt: TGCGCCAGCAGCCCAGGACAGGGGGCGAGGAACACCGGGGAGCTGTTTTTT

abundance: NA
j_gene: TRBJ1-6
v_gene: TRBV6-1
d_gene: TRBD1
CDR3aa: CASTTGGNSPLHF
CDR3nt: TGTGCCAGCACGACAGGGGGCAATTCACCCCTCCACTTT

abundance: NA
j_gene: TRBJ1-5
v_gene: TRBV6-1
d_gene: NA
CDR3aa: CASSDWVVAPQHF
CDR3nt: TGTGCCAGCAGTGACTGGGTGGTAGCTCCCCAGCATTTT

abundance: NA
j_gene: TRBJ2-3
v_gene: TRBV19
d_gene: TRBD2
CDR3aa: CASSGLAVAWGTQYF
CDR3nt: TGTGCCAGTAGTGGTCTAGCGGTCGCATGGGGCACGCAGTATTTT

abundance: NA
j_gene: TRBJ2-1
v_gene: TRBV2
d_gene: NA
CDR3aa: CASKQGQAYNEQFF
CDR3nt: TGTGCCAGCAAGCAGGGGCAAGCCTACAATGAGCAGTTCTTC

abundance: NA
j_gene: TRBJ2-3
v_gene: TRBV15
d_gene: TRBD2
CDR3aa: CATSRSPGLAGGDYTQYF
CDR3nt: TGTGCCACCAGCAGATCGCCGGGACTAGCGGGAGGGGATTATACGCAGTATTTT

abundance: NA
j_gene: TRBJ2-3
v_gene: TRBV14
d_gene: TRBD1
CDR3aa: CASSQEGQGSLRGTDTQYF
CDR3nt: TGTGCCAGCAGCCAAGAGGGACAGGGGAGCCTCCGCGGCACAGATACGCAGTATTTT

abundance: NA
j_gene: TRBJ1-5
v_gene: TRBV5-1
d_gene: NA
CDR3aa: CASSLGEISNQPQHF
CDR3nt: TGCGCCAGCAGCTTGGGGGAGATTAGCAATCAGCCCCAGCATTTT

abundance: NA
j_gene: TRBJ1-5
v_gene: TRBV7-3
d_gene: TRBD1
CDR3aa: CASSPMGQGRQPQHF
CDR3nt: TGTGCCAGCAGCCCCATGGGACAGGGAAGGCAGCCCCAGCATTTT

abundance: NA
j_gene: TRBJ1-4
v_gene: TRBV9
d_gene: NA
CDR3aa: CASSVQGGNEKLFF
CDR3nt: TGTGCCAGCAGCGTCCAGGGAGGGAATGAAAAACTGTTTTTT

abundance: NA
j_gene: TRBJ2-1
v_gene: TRBV28
d_gene: TRBD1
CDR3aa: CASSSYRGRDEQFF
CDR3nt: TGTGCCAGCAGTTCCTACAGGGGGCGGGATGAGCAGTTCTTC

abundance: NA
j_gene: TRBJ2-7
v_gene: TRBV7-6
d_gene: NA
CDR3aa: CASSLPGYEQYF
CDR3nt: TGTGCCAGCAGCTTACCGGGTTACGAGCAGTACTTC

abundance: NA
j_gene: TRBJ1-5
v_gene: TRBV28
d_gene: TRBD1
CDR3aa: CASRQGSIESQPQHF
CDR3nt: TGTGCCAGCCGACAGGGTTCCATAGAGAGTCAGCCCCAGCATTTT

abundance: NA
j_gene: TRBJ2-3
v_gene: TRBV7-3
d_gene: NA
CDR3aa: CASSFRGLSDTQYF
CDR3nt: TGTGCCAGCAGCTTTCGGGGACTTTCAGATACGCAGTATTTT

abundance: NA
j_gene: TRBJ1-2
v_gene: TRBV18
d_gene: NA
CDR3aa: CASSGQGLNYGYTF
CDR3nt: TGTGCCAGCTCGGGCCAGGGGTTGAACTATGGCTACACCTTC

abundance: NA
j_gene: TRBJ2-1
v_gene: TRBV7-3
d_gene: TRBD2
CDR3aa: CASSLPTSGSEEQFF
CDR3nt: TGTGCCAGCAGCTTGCCGACTAGCGGGAGTGAAGAGCAGTTCTTC

abundance: NA
j_gene: TRBJ2-7
v_gene: TRBV5-4
d_gene: NA
CDR3aa: CASSGVLTSPDRSYEQYF
CDR3nt: TGTGCCAGCAGCGGCGTTTTAACTAGCCCCGATCGGTCCTACGAGCAGTACTTC

abundance: NA
j_gene: TRBJ2-1
v_gene: TRBV7-9
d_gene: TRBD1
CDR3aa: CASSLGVDWTGHYNEQFF
CDR3nt: TGTGCCAGCAGCTTAGGGGTCGACTGGACAGGGCATTACAATGAGCAGTTCTTC

abundance: NA
j_gene: TRBJ2-2
v_gene: TRBV11-2
d_gene: TRBD1
CDR3aa: CASSLVSVQGTTGELFF
CDR3nt: TGTGCCAGCAGCTTAGTAAGCGTACAGGGGACCACCGGGGAGCTGTTTTTT

abundance: NA
j_gene: TRBJ1-4
v_gene: TRBV19
d_gene: TRBD1
CDR3aa: CASSPQGIGPGEKLFF
CDR3nt: TGTGCCAGTAGTCCACAGGGGATCGGGCCTGGTGAAAAACTGTTTTTT

abundance: NA
j_gene: TRBJ2-1
v_gene: TRBV5-1
d_gene: TRBD2
CDR3aa: CASSLVGLAGKNEQFF
CDR3nt: TGCGCCAGCAGCTTGGTGGGACTAGCGGGGAAAAATGAGCAGTTCTTC

abundance: once
j_gene: TRBJ2-3
v_gene: TRBV7-3
d_gene: TRBD2
CDR3aa: CASSLGSGGATDTQYF
CDR3nt: TGTGCCAGCAGCTTGGGTAGCGGGGGGGCCACAGATACGCAGTATTTT

abundance: NA
j_gene: TRBJ2-7
v_gene: TRBV28
d_gene: NA
CDR3aa: CASSQLGSEQYF
CDR3nt: TGTGCCAGCAGTCAGCTCGGGTCCGAGCAGTACTTC

abundance: NA
j_gene: TRBJ2-1
v_gene: TRBV20-1
d_gene: TRBD2
CDR3aa: CSPRGGGEQFF
CDR3nt: TGCAGCCCTCGGGGGGGCGGTGAGCAGTTCTTC

abundance: NA
j_gene: TRBJ2-2
v_gene: TRBV11-2
d_gene: NA
CDR3aa: CASSLVGGFGELFF
CDR3nt: TGTGCCAGCAGCTTAGTTGGGGGGTTCGGGGAGCTGTTTTTT

abundance: NA
j_gene: TRBJ1-3
v_gene: TRBV9
d_gene: NA
CDR3aa: CASSVTQGPGNTIYF
CDR3nt: TGTGCCAGCAGCGTAACTCAGGGCCCTGGAAACACCATATATTTT

abundance: NA
j_gene: TRBJ2-7
v_gene: TRBV4-1
d_gene: TRBD2
CDR3aa: CASSQPSGRYHEQYF
CDR3nt: TGCGCCAGCAGCCAACCAAGCGGGAGGTATCACGAGCAGTACTTC

abundance: once
j_gene: TRBJ1-5
v_gene: TRBV19
d_gene: NA
CDR3aa: CASSIGESSNQPQHF
CDR3nt: TGTGCCAGTAGTATCGGGGAATCAAGCAATCAGCCCCAGCATTTT

abundance: NA
j_gene: TRBJ2-6
v_gene: TRBV2
d_gene: NA
CDR3aa: CASSHAFLQVSGANVLTF
CDR3nt: TGTGCCAGCAGCCACGCCTTCTTACAGGTATCTGGGGCCAACGTCCTGACTTTC

abundance: NA
j_gene: TRBJ1-2
v_gene: TRBV6-6
d_gene: NA
CDR3aa: CASTGSNYGYTF
CDR3nt: TGTGCCAGCACAGGGTCAAACTATGGCTACACCTTC

abundance: NA
j_gene: TRBJ2-7
v_gene: TRBV6-1
d_gene: TRBD1
CDR3aa: CASTNRDRGDYEQYF
CDR3nt: TGTGCCAGTACAAATAGGGACAGGGGAGACTACGAGCAGTACTTC

abundance: NA
j_gene: TRBJ2-3
v_gene: TRBV2
d_gene: NA
CDR3aa: CASNSKTSTDTQYF
CDR3nt: TGTGCCAGCAATAGTAAGACTAGCACAGATACGCAGTATTTT

abundance: NA
j_gene: TRBJ2-7
v_gene: TRBV5-1
d_gene: NA
CDR3aa: CASSTLAFPEVYEQYF
CDR3nt: TGCGCCAGCAGCACCCTAGCGTTCCCCGAGGTCTACGAGCAGTACTTC

abundance: NA
j_gene: TRBJ2-7
v_gene: TRBV28
d_gene: TRBD1
CDR3aa: CASRDTPGQGMSYEQYF
CDR3nt: TGTGCCAGCAGGGATACACCGGGACAGGGGATGTCCTACGAGCAGTACTTC

abundance: NA
j_gene: TRBJ2-7
v_gene: TRBV9
d_gene: TRBD2
CDR3aa: CASSQWGGAYEQYF
CDR3nt: TGTGCCAGCAGTCAATGGGGGGGGGCCTACGAGCAGTACTTC

abundance: many
j_gene: TRBJ2-2
v_gene: TRBV4-1
d_gene: NA
CDR3aa: CASSQDPSGTGELFF
CDR3nt: TGCGCCAGCAGCCAAGATCCCTCAGGGACCGGGGAGCTGTTTTTT

abundance: NA
j_gene: TRBJ2-7
v_gene: TRBV19
d_gene: NA
CDR3aa: CASSPTDKSSYEQYF
CDR3nt: TGTGCCAGTAGCCCGACAGACAAAAGCTCCTACGAGCAGTACTTC

abundance: NA
j_gene: TRBJ1-4
v_gene: TRBV5-4
d_gene: NA
CDR3aa: CASSLGGLGSEKLFF
CDR3nt: TGTGCCAGCAGCTTGGGGGGCCTGGGATCTGAAAAACTGTTTTTT

abundance: NA
j_gene: TRBJ1-1
v_gene: TRBV21-1
d_gene: NA
CDR3aa: CASSIGHIMNTEAFF
CDR3nt: TGTGCCAGCAGCATAGGACACATAATGAACACTGAAGCTTTCTTT

abundance: NA
j_gene: TRBJ1-1
v_gene: TRBV5-6
d_gene: NA
CDR3aa: CASSLARGQRMLGTEAFF
CDR3nt: TGTGCCAGCAGCTTGGCGCGCGGGCAGAGGATGTTGGGCACTGAAGCTTTCTTT

abundance: NA
j_gene: TRBJ1-1
v_gene: TRBV18
d_gene: NA
CDR3aa: CASSPLTFGGNTEAFF
CDR3nt: TGTGCCAGCTCACCACTGACTTTTGGAGGGAACACTGAAGCTTTCTTT

abundance: NA
j_gene: TRBJ2-7
v_gene: TRBV28
d_gene: TRBD1
CDR3aa: CASSTDRGRFGEQYF
CDR3nt: TGTGCCAGCAGTACAGACAGGGGCCGATTCGGAGAGCAGTACTTC

abundance: NA
j_gene: TRBJ2-7
v_gene: TRBV29-1
d_gene: TRBD2
CDR3aa: CSVDRLAGGAYEQYF
CDR3nt: TGCAGCGTCGACCGACTAGCGGGAGGAGCCTACGAGCAGTACTTC

abundance: NA
j_gene: TRBJ2-7
v_gene: TRBV27
d_gene: TRBD1
CDR3aa: CASSRTGGEQYF
CDR3nt: TGTGCCAGCAGTAGGACAGGGGGGGAGCAGTACTTC

abundance: NA
j_gene: TRBJ1-5
v_gene: TRBV6-1
d_gene: NA
CDR3aa: CASSPHRAPQHF
CDR3nt: TGTGCCAGCAGTCCGCACAGGGCGCCCCAGCATTTT

abundance: NA
j_gene: TRBJ1-1
v_gene: TRBV19
d_gene: NA
CDR3aa: CASTSQIMNTEAFF
CDR3nt: TGTGCCAGTACATCACAGATAATGAACACTGAAGCTTTCTTT

abundance: NA
j_gene: TRBJ2-7
v_gene: TRBV28
d_gene: NA
CDR3aa: CASSPWTPQKDEQYF
CDR3nt: TGTGCCAGCAGTCCATGGACTCCCCAGAAGGACGAGCAGTACTTC